The rows below give T cell receptor beta chains drawn from one sample of a study of blood T cell repertoires in COVID-19. Clones were sequenced by immunoSEQ multiplex PCR, and TCRdb holds only the in-frame ones, with some missing. The table includes roughly 190,000 clones, about nine tenths detected once. Sequenced material: peripheral blood. These receptors were taken from a young man with acute or convalescent COVID-19. The CDR3 runs from the conserved cysteine through the conserved F or W. Fields, in order: D gene, clone size, J gene, V gene, CDR3 protein, CDR3 DNA. A D gene is named only where the DNA matches it firmly. Only part of the rows carry a size: once, few, many, or a class if the clone is expanded.

.	.	TRBJ1-4	TRBV18	CASSPLMAVGEKLFF	TGTGCCAGCTCACCACTAATGGCGGTAGGCGAAAAACTGTTTTTT
.	.	TRBJ2-5	TRBV3-1/TRBV3-2	CASSQWDKETQYF	TGTGCCAGCAGCCAATGGGACAAAGAGACCCAGTACTTC
.	.	TRBJ2-7	TRBV19	CASSIAPEEQYF	TGTGCCAGTAGTATAGCCCCGGAGGAGCAGTACTTC
TRBD1	.	TRBJ2-3	TRBV19	CASSRDRVSTDTQYF	TGTGCCAGTAGTAGGGACAGGGTTAGCACAGATACGCAGTATTTT
.	few	TRBJ1-5	TRBV27	CASSSRQVPNQPQHF	TGTGCCAGCAGTTCACGACAGGTCCCAAATCAGCCCCAGCATTTT
.	.	TRBJ1-5	TRBV6-5	CASTDRSSNQPQHF	TGTGCCAGCACAGACAGGAGTAGCAATCAGCCCCAGCATTTT
TRBD1	.	TRBJ1-1	TRBV28	CASSLTGGGEAFF	TGTGCCAGCAGTTTAACAGGGGGAGGGGAAGCTTTCTTT
TRBD1	once	TRBJ1-5	TRBV4-2	CASSQEYRTGYSNQPQHF	TGTGCCAGCAGCCAAGAATACCGGACAGGGTATAGCAATCAGCCCCAGCATTTT
TRBD2	once	TRBJ2-1	TRBV5-1	CASSFLSGSKSNEQFF	TGCGCCAGCAGCTTCTTAAGCGGGAGCAAAAGCAATGAGCAGTTCTTC
TRBD1	few	TRBJ1-2	TRBV30	CAWTPLGQGGYGYTF	TGTGCCTGGACCCCGTTGGGACAGGGGGGGTATGGCTACACCTTC
TRBD1	.	TRBJ1-2	TRBV18	CASSPPTGYGYTF	TGTGCCAGCTCACCACCGACAGGGTATGGCTACACCTTC
.	.	TRBJ1-2	TRBV24-1	CATSDLGANYGYTF	TGTGCCACCAGTGATTTAGGGGCTAACTATGGCTACACCTTC
TRBD1	.	TRBJ1-4	TRBV28	CASSLRRTGHEKLFF	TGTGCCAGCAGTTTGAGAAGGACAGGGCATGAAAAACTGTTTTTT
TRBD1	.	TRBJ2-5	TRBV12-5	CASGLSGGETQYF	TGTGCTAGTGGTTTGTCAGGGGGAGAGACCCAGTACTTC
.	.	TRBJ2-7	TRBV27	CASSPRTAHEQYF	TGTGCCAGCAGTCCACGGACAGCTCACGAGCAGTACTTC
.	.	TRBJ2-1	TRBV30	CAWSWVQGEQFF	TGTGCCTGGAGTTGGGTACAGGGTGAGCAGTTCTTC
TRBD1	few	TRBJ1-2	TRBV11-2	CASSSGSLSSGQGVYGYTF	TGTGCCAGCAGCTCTGGATCTTTATCATCGGGACAGGGCGTCTATGGCTACACCTTC
.	.	TRBJ1-2	TRBV5-8	CASSTYSGTPYGYTF	TGTGCCAGCAGCACCTACTCCGGGACACCCTATGGCTACACCTTC
.	.	TRBJ2-2	TRBV5-6	CASTESRSRVNGELFF	TGTGCCAGCACCGAGTCCAGGAGCAGGGTCAACGGGGAGCTGTTTTTT